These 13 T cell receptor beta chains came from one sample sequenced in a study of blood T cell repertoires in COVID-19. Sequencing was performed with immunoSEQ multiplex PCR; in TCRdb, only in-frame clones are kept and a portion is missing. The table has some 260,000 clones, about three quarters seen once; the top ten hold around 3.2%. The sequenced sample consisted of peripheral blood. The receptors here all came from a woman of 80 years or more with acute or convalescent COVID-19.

This chain's CDR3 is CASRPTGGSGKPNEQFF. The CDR3 coding sequence is TGTGCCAGCAGACCCACCGGGGGTAGCGGGAAACCCAATGAGCAGTTCTTC. The chain employs TRBV7-9 and TRBJ2-1, with 8 bases identical to TRBD2. The germline V gene encodes CDR1 SEHNR and CDR2 FQNEAQ (reference sequence). The CDR3 runs to 17 residues. Germline trimming cut 6 bases from V and 6 bases from J; bases unmatched to any gene: 16.

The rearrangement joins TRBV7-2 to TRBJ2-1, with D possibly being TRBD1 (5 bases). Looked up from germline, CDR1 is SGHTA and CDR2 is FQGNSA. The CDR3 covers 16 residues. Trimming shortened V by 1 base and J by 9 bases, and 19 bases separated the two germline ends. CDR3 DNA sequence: TGTGCCAGCAGCTTAGTTTCTCCCCTTACAGGCGGTGAGCAGTTCTTC. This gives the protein CASSLVSPLTGGEQFF.

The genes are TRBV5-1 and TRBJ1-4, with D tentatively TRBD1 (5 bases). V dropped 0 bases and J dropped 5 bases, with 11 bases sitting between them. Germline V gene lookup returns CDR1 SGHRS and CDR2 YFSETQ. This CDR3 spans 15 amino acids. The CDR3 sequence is CASSLAGNGNEKLFF. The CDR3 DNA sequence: TGCGCCAGCAGCTTGGCAGGGAATGGAAATGAAAAACTGTTTTTT. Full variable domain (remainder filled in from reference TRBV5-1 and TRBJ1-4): KAGVTQTPRYLIKTRGQQVTLSCSPISGHRSVSWYQQTPGQGLQFLFEYFSETQRNKGNFPGRFSGRQFSNSRSEMNVSTLELGDSALYLCASSLAGNGNEKLFFGSGTQLSVL.

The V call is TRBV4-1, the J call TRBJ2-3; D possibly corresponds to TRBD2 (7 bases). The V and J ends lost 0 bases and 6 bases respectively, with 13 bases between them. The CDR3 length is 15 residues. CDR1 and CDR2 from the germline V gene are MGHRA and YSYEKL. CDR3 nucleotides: TGCGCCAGCAGCCAAGATGGGGGGGCGGGGGATACGCAGTATTTT. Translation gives CASSQDGGAGDTQYF.

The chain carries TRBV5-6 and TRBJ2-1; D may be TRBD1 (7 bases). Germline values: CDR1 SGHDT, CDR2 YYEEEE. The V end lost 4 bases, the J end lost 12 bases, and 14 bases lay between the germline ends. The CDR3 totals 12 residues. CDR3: CASSVTGRGQFF. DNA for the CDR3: TGTGCCAGCAGCGTGACAGGGCGGGGGCAGTTCTTC.

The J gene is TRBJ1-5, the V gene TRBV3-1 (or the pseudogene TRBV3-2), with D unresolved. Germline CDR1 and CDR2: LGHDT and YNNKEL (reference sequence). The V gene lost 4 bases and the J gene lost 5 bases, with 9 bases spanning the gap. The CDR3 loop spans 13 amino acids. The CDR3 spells CASSLLGDQPQHF. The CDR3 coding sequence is TGTGCCAGCAGCCTCCTCGGGGATCAGCCCCAGCATTTT.

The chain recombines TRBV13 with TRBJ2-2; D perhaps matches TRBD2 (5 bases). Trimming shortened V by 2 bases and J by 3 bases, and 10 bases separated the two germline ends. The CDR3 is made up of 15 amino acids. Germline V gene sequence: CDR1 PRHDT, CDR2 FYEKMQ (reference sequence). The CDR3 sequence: CASSLKLRDTGELFF. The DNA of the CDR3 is TGTGCCAGCAGCTTAAAGCTGAGGGACACCGGGGAGCTGTTTTTT.

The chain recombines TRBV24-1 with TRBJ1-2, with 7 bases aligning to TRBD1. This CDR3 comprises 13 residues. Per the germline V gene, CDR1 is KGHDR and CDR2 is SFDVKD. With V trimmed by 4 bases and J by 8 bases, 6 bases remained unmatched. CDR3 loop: CATSDETGRGYTF. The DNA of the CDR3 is TGTGCCACCAGTGACGAGACAGGGAGGGGCTACACCTTC.

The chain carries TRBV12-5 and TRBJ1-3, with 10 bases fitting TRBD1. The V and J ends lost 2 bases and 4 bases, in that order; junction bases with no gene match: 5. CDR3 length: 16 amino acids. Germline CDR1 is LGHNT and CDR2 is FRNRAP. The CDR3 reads CASGLRGGQGGNTIYF. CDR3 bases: TGTGCTAGTGGTTTGAGAGGGGGACAGGGGGGAAACACCATATATTTT.

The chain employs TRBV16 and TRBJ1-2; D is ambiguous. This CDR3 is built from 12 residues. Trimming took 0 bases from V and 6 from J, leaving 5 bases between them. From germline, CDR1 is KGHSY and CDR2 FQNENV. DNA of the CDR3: TGTGCCAGCAGCCAATCGCGGAATGGCTACACCTTC. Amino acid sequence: CASSQSRNGYTF.

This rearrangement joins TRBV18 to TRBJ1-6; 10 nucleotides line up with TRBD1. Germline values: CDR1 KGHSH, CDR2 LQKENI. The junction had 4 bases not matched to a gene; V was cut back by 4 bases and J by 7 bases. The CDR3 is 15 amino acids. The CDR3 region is CASSHGTGVNSPLHF. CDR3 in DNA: TGTGCCAGCTCACACGGGACAGGGGTAAATTCACCCCTCCACTTT.

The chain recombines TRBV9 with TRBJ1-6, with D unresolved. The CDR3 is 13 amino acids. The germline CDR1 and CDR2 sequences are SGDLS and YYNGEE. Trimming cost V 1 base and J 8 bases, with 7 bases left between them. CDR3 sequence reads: CASSVIGDSPLHF. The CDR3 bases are TGTGCCAGCAGCGTAATAGGAGATTCACCCCTCCACTTT.

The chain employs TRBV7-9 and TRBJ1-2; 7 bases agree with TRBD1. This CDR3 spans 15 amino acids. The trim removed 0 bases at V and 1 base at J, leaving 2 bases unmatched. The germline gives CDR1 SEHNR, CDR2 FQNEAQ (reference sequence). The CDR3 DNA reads TGTGCCAGCAGCTTAGCACAGGGGTATAACTATGGCTACACCTTC. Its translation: CASSLAQGYNYGYTF.